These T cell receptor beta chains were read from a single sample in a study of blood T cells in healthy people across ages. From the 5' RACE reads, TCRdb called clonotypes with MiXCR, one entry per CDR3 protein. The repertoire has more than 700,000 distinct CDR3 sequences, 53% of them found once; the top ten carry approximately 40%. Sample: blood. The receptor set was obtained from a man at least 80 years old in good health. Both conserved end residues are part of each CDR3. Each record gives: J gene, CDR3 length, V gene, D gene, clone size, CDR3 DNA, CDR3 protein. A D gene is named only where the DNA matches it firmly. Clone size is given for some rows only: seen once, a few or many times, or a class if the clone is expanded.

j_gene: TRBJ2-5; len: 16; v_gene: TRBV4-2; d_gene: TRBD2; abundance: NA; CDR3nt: TGTGCCAGCAGCCAGACTAGCGGGATGGCGGGAGAGACCCAGTACTTC; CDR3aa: CASSQTSGMAGETQYF
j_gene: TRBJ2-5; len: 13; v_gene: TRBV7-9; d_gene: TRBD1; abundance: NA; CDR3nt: TGTGCCAGCAGCTTCTCGGACAGGGCCCTAGGGTACTTC; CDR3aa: CASSFSDRALGYF
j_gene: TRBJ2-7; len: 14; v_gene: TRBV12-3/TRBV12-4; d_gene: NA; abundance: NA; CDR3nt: TGTGCCAGCAGTTTAGGGCCCTCCTACAATGAGCAGTACTTC; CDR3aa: CASSLGPSYNEQYF
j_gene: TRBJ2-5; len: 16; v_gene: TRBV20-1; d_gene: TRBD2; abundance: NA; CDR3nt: TGCAGTGCTAGAGATTGGACTAGCGGGGTTCGAGAGACCCAGTACTTC; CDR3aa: CSARDWTSGVRETQYF
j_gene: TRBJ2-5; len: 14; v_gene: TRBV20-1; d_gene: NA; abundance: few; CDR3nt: TGCAGTGCTAGAGATGTGACAACCAGGGAGACCCAGTACTTC; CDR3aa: CSARDVTTRETQYF
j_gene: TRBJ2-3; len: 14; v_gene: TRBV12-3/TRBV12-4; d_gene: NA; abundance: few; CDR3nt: TGTGCCAGCAATCAGGGCTCGGGGGGCAGATACGCGTATTTT; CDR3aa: CASNQGSGGRYAYF
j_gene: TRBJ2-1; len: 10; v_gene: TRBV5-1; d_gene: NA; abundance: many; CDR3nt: TGTGCCAGCAGCTTAGTTGAGCAGTTCTTC; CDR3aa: CASSLVEQFF
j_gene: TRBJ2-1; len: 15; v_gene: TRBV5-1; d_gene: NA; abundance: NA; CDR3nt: TGCGCCAGCATCCCGGGGCCCCCATCTAACAATGAGCAGTTCTTC; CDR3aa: CASIPGPPSNNEQFF
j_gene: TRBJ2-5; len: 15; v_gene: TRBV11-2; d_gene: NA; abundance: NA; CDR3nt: TGTGCCAGCAGCTCCGCCCGGGGAGGGGGGGAGACCCAGTACTTC; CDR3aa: CASSSARGGGETQYF
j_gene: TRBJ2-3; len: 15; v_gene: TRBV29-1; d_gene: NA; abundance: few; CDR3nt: TGCAGCGTCCCGCCGGAGGGGGCAGGGACAGATACGCAGTATTTT; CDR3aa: CSVPPEGAGTDTQYF
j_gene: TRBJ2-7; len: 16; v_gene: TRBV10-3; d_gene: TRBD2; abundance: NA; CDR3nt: TGTGCCATCAGTGAGTCCTTCTCAGGCGGGAGCAATGAGCAGTACTTC; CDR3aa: CAISESFSGGSNEQYF
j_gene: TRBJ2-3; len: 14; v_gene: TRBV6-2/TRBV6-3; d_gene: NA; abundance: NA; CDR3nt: TGTGCCAGCAGCAGGGACAACAGCTACAGATACGCGTATTTT; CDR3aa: CASSRDNSYRYAYF
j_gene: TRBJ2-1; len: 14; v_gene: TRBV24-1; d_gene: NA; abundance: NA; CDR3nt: TGTGCCACCAGTGATTGGGACGGAAACAATGAGCAGTTCTTC; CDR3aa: CATSDWDGNNEQFF
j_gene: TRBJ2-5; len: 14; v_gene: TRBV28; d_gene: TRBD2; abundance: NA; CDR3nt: TGTGCCAGCAGCATACTAGCGGGAGGGGGAACCCAGTACTTC; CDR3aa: CASSILAGGGTQYF
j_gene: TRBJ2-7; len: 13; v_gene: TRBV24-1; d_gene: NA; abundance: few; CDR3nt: TGTGCCACCAGTGATTATAGCAGCTCCGAGCAGTACTTC; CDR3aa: CATSDYSSSEQYF
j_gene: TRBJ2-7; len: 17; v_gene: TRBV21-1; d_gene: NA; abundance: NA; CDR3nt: TGTGCCAGCAGCGAGAAATTCGTTCAGGGACGCTCCTACGAGCAGTACTTC; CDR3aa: CASSEKFVQGRSYEQYF
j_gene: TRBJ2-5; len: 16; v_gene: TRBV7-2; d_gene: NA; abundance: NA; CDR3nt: TGTGCCAGCAGCATGAGCCGTTCGCGGGTCCAGGAGACCCAGTACTTC; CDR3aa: CASSMSRSRVQETQYF
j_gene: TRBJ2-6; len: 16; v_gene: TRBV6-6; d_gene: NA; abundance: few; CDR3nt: TGTGCCAGCAGCCCACTAACAAGCTCTGGGGCCAACGTCCTGACTTTC; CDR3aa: CASSPLTSSGANVLTF
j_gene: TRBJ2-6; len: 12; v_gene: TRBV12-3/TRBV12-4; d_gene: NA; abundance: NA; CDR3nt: TGTGCCAGCAGGGGGACACCCAACGTCCTGACTTTC; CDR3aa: CASRGTPNVLTF
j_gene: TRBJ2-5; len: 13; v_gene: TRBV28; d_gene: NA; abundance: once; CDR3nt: TGTGCCAGCACCTGGGCACTCCGAGGGGAGCAGTACTTC; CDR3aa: CASTWALRGEQYF
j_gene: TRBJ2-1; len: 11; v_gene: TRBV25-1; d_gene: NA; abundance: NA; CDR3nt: TGTGCCAGCAGTGAACTAGCGCGGCAGTTCTTC; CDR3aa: CASSELARQFF
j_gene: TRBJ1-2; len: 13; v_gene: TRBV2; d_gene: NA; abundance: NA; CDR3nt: TGTGCCAGCAGTGAAACGCGGATCTATGGCTACACCTTC; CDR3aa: CASSETRIYGYTF
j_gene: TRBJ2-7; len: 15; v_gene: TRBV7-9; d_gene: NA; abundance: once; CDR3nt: TGTGCCAGCAGCTCCGCGGGTCTTCGGTCCTACGAGCAGTACTTC; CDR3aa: CASSSAGLRSYEQYF
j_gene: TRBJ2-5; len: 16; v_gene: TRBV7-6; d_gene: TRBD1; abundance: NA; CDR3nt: TGTGCCAGCAGCTTAGCGATGGGACAGGGAAAAGAGACCCAGTACTTC; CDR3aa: CASSLAMGQGKETQYF
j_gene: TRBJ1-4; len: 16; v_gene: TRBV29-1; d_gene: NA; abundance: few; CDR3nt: TGCAGCGTTGCGATACTGACAGGAGCAACTAATGAAAAACTGTTTTTT; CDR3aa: CSVAILTGATNEKLFF
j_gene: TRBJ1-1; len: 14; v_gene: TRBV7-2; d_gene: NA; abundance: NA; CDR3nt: TGTGCCAGCAGCCTCGATGCGGCGGGTCCGGAGGGTTTCTTT; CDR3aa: CASSLDAAGPEGFF
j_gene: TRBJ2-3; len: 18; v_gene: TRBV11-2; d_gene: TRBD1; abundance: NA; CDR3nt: TGTGCCAGCAGCCGCCGACAGGGGACCACCACAGCGTTAGATACGCAGTATTTT; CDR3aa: CASSRRQGTTTALDTQYF
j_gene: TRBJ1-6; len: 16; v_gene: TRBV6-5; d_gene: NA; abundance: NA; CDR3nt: TGTGCCAGCAGCCGCCGAGGTGGGCGGGGGCGATCACCCCTCCACTTT; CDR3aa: CASSRRGGRGRSPLHF
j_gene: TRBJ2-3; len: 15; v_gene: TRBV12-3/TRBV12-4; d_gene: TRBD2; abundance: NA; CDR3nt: TGTGCCAGCAGCAAGCGGGAGGGCCTTCGAGATACGCAGTATTTT; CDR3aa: CASSKREGLRDTQYF
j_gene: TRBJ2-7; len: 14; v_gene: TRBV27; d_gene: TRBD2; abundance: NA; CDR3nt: TGTGCCAGCAGTTTATACCTAGCGGGCTACGAGCAGTACTTC; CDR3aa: CASSLYLAGYEQYF
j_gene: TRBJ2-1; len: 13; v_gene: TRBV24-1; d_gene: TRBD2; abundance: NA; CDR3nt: TGTGCCACCAGTGACCACGGGGGGTATGAGCAGTTCTTC; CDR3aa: CATSDHGGYEQFF
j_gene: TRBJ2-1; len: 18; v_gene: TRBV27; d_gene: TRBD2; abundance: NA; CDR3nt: TGTGCCAGCAGTTTCCTAGCCGGGACTAGCGGGATAAGCAATGAGCAGTTCTTC; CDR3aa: CASSFLAGTSGISNEQFF
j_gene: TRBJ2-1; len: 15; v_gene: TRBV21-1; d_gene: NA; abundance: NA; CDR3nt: TGTGCCAGCAGCACCAGCGGGAGAAGGGGTTGTGAGCAGTTCTTC; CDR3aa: CASSTSGRRGCEQFF
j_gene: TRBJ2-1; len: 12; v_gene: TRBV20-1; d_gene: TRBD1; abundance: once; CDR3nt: TGCAGTGCATACAGGGGGCGGAATGAGCAGTTCTTC; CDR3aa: CSAYRGRNEQFF
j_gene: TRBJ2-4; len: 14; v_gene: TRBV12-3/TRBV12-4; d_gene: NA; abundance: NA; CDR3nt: TGTGCCAGCAGCGAAAGCGGGTGGGCCTACGAACAGTACTTC; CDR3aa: CASSESGWAYEQYF
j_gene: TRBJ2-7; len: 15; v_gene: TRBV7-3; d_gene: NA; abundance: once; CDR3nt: TGTGCCAGCAGCTTACGCGCCGGGGAATTCTACGAGCAGTACTTC; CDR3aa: CASSLRAGEFYEQYF
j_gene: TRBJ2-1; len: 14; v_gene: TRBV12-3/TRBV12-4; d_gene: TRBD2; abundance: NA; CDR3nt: TGTGCCAGCAGTTCTGGCGGGGGGCAGAATGAGCAGTTCTTC; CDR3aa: CASSSGGGQNEQFF
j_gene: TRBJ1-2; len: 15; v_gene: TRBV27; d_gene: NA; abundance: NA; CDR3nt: TGTGCCAGCAGTTCGACCCCCAGGAGCCCCTATGGCTACACCTTC; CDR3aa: CASSSTPRSPYGYTF
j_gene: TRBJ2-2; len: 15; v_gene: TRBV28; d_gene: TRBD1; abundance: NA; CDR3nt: TGTGCCAGCAGTAACAGGGGTTCTTTTGGCGGGGAGCTGTTTTTT; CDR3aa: CASSNRGSFGGELFF
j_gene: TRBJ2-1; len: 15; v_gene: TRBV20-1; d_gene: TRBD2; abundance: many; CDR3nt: TGCAGTGCTAGAGTCTTAGCGGGTTCTTACAATGAGCAGTTCTTC; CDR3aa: CSARVLAGSYNEQFF
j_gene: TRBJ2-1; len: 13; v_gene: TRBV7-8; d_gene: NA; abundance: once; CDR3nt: TGTGCCAGCAGCTTCTCTGACCTCAATGAGCAGTTCTTC; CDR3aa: CASSFSDLNEQFF